This note documents a single TCR beta chain sequence. Its target antigen remains unknown. The record has no base qualities; no much larger clone is one base away. The time point label here, explained by the study, means: cycle 1 day 1 (C1D1), immediately before nivolumab initiation. Every trial patient had relapsed after autologous stem cell transplantation, and cohorts A, B and C differed in prior brentuximab vedotin exposure. Magnetic negative selection with a Miltenyi CD4+ T cell isolation kit was used to purify CD4+ T cells from thawed PBMCs. The trial cohort comprised 56 patients with relapsed/refractory classical Hodgkin lymphoma whose best overall responses were complete response, partial response or progressive disease. Trial patients were treated with single-agent nivolumab in the multi-cohort phase II CheckMate 205 trial. Best overall response was determined by an independent review committee according to the 2007 International Working Group response criteria. Trial PBMCs were collected just before the start of nivolumab (C1D1) and during therapy at cycle 2 day 1 and cycle 4 day 1. After peripheral blood was drawn into 8 mL Vacutainer Cell Preparation Tubes, PBMCs were isolated by centrifugation and then cryopreserved. Purified CD4+ and CD8+ fractions were prepared only for cases with an additional available PBMC sample. Magnetically labelled cells were removed on LS columns in a quadroMACS separator, and the flow-through was retained as the purified fraction.

Genomic DNA was isolated using the Qiagen DNeasy kit from unsorted PBMCs as well as from negatively selected CD4+ and CD8+ fractions. Amplification of TCR beta CDR3 regions was done by immunoSEQ multiplex PCR with primers that anneal to V and J segments. A synthetic immune receptor repertoire was used to minimize amplification bias, and any residual bias was removed computationally once sequencing was done. The original methods were these. Custom Python scripts were used to quantify repertoire diversity as the Shannon entropy index. Unsorted, CD4+ and CD8+ repertoires were examined separately, except in combined analyses, for which CD4+ and CD8+ sequences were merged in silico. A clone was considered expanded if an increase in frequency of at least 2-fold after treatment relative to C1D1 was found, and a pseudocount of 0.5 was applied to clones undetected at baseline. Singleton clones were defined as clones with 0 or 1 copy at C1D1, and non-singleton clones were defined as clones with 2 or more copies. Clones expanded in unsorted samples were assigned a CD4+, CD8+ or unknown annotation through matching of protein sequences in sorted samples from the same patient. Wilcoxon tests on paired samples were used to test changes in diversity from C1D1 to C4D1. This immuneACCESS table, as held by TCRdb, lists in-frame sequences with V and J called but not all clones. Of the missing ones, under half trace to an unresolved V gene in checked studies; the others have no known cause. The V and J calls and the clone size are those of that table, but D and trimming were determined from the DNA. The sample table holds tens of thousands of clones, of which 85% were seen once. The ten largest clones represent about 2.3% of the sample.

The data stem from a study of PD-1 blockade in classical Hodgkin lymphoma (TCRdb year 2020). For the wider study: Nivolumab dosing was 3 mg/kg intravenously every 2 weeks, continuing until either disease progression or unacceptable toxicity. The study used TCR beta sequencing and CyTOF to define a peripheral blood immune signature of response to PD-1 blockade in classical Hodgkin lymphoma.

General study outcomes and caveats: Baseline TCR diversity was reported as lower in newly diagnosed patients than in healthy donors, and lower still in relapsed/refractory patients. A significant rise by C4D1 was seen in CD4+ but not CD8+ TCR diversity (p=0.0027 vs p=0.16), with the rise being most apparent in complete responders (p=0.02). Trial patients with a complete response had baseline diversity similar to that of newly diagnosed patients, while partial responders and progressors had significantly lower diversity. Only a single clinical trial cohort was studied, and what caused the repertoire differences, possibly disease activity or prior therapy, remained undefined. Lower diversity was seen in patients whose nivolumab began less than 1 year after ASCT, and these patients were left out of later analyses so that immune reconstitution would not confound the results.

The junction carries 10 bases between V and J, which are trimmed by 3 bases and 1 base respectively. The CDR1 and CDR2 encoded by the germline V gene (reference sequence) are LNHDA and SQIVND. Counted from cysteine to phenylalanine, this CDR3 has 15 amino acids. Only CDR3 DNA is held: 45 bases, read in frame from base 1. The sequence is built from TRBV19 and TRBJ1-3, with TRBD1 perhaps the D gene, on 6 matching bases. The sequence derives from a human donor with classical Hodgkin lymphoma. The sequencing here drew on CD4+ T cells from blood, taken at baseline. At the DNA level, the sequence is TGTGCCAGTAGTATCACAGGGATTTCTGGAAACACCATATATTTT. The translation is CASSITGISGNTIYF. With the rest looked up from the reference TRBV19 and TRBJ1-3 genes rather than sequenced, the full variable domain is DGGITQSPKYLFRKEGQNVTLSCEQNLNHDAMYWYRQDPGQGLRLIYYSQIVNDFQKGDIAEGYSVSREKKESFPLTVTSAQKNPTAFYLCASSITGISGNTIYFGEGSWLTVV.